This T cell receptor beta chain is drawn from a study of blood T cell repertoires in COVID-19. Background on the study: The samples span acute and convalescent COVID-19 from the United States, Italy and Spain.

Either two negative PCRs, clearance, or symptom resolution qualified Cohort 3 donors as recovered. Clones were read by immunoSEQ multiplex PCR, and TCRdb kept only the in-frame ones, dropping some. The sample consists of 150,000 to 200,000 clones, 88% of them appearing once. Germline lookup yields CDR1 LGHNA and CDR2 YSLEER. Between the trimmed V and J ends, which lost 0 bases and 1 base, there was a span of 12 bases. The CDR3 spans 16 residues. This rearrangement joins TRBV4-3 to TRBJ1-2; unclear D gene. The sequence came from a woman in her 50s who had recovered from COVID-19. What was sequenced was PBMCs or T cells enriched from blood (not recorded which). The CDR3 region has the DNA TGCGCCAGCAGCCAAGATGGAGGACTGCTTAACTATGGCTACACCTTC. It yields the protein CASSQDGGLLNYGYTF.